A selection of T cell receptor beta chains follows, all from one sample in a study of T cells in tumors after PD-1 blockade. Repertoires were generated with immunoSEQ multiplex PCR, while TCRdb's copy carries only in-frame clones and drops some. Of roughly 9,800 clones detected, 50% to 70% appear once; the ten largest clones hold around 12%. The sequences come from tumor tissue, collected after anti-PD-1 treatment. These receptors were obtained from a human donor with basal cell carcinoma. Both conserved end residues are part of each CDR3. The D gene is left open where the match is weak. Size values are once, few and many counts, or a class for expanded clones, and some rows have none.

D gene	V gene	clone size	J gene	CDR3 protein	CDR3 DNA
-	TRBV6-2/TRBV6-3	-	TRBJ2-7	CASSQSYEQYF	TGTGCCAGCAGTCAGTCCTACGAGCAGTACTTC
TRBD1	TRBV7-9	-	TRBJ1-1	CASSPDRAHTEAFF	TGTGCCAGCAGTCCCGACAGGGCGCACACTGAAGCTTTCTTT
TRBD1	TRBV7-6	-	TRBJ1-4	CASSVGQAGKLFF	TGTGCCAGCAGTGTCGGACAGGCGGGAAAACTGTTTTTT
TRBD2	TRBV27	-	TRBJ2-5	CASSSQGLYKETQYF	TGTGCCAGCAGTTCCCAGGGACTATACAAAGAGACCCAGTACTTC
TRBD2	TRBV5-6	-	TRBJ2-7	CASSFLRLAGTYEQYF	TGTGCCAGCAGCTTTCTGAGACTAGCGGGGACCTACGAGCAGTACTTC
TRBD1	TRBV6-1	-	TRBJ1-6	CASSGSRDSNNSPLHF	TGTGCCAGCAGTGGCTCAAGGGACAGCAATAATTCACCCCTCCACTTT
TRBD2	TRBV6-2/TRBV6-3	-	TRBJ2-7	CASSRAGLLTYEQYF	TGTGCCAGCAGTCGGGCGGGACTACTTACCTACGAGCAGTACTTC
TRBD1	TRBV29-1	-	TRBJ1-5	CSVGDRNNQPQHF	TGCAGCGTGGGGGACAGGAACAATCAGCCCCAGCATTTT
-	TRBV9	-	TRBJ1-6	CASSVGTQRNSPLHF	TGTGCCAGCAGCGTAGGGACCCAGCGTAATTCACCCCTCCACTTT
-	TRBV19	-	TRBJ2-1	CASPRVADSYNEQFF	TGTGCCAGTCCTAGGGTAGCGGACTCCTACAATGAGCAGTTCTTC
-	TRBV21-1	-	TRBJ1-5	CASSNQPQHF	TGTGCCAGCTCTAATCAGCCCCAGCATTTT
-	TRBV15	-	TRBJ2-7	CATSRVRGRVTYEQYF	TGTGCCACCAGCAGAGTGCGCGGCAGGGTTACCTACGAGCAGTACTTC
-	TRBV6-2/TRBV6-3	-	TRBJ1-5	CASSFTGTSRYQPQHF	TGTGCCAGCAGTTTTACCGGGACATCACGATATCAGCCCCAGCATTTT
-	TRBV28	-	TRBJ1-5	CASSLGTGSNQPQHF	TGTGCCAGCAGTTTGGGTACTGGGAGCAATCAGCCCCAGCATTTT
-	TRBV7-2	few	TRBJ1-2	CASSLVQGRGYGYTF	TGTGCCAGCAGCTTAGTACAGGGCAGAGGCTATGGCTACACCTTC
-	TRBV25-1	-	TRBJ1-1	CASTQGSGGTEAFF	TGTGCCAGCACCCAAGGTAGCGGGGGCACTGAAGCTTTCTTT
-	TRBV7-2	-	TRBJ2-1	CASSAPGLHYNEQFF	TGTGCCAGCAGCGCACCCGGACTCCACTACAATGAGCAGTTCTTC
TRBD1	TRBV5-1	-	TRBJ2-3	CASSSTGGANTDTQYF	TGCGCCAGCAGCTCAACAGGGGGCGCGAACACAGATACGCAGTATTTT
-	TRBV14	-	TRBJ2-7	CASSQGYEQYF	TGTGCCAGCAGCCAAGGGTACGAGCAGTACTTC
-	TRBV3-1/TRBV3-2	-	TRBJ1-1	CASSRTENTEAFF	TGTGCCAGCAGCCGTACAGAGAACACTGAAGCTTTCTTT
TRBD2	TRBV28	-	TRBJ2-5	CAPSPAGGRETQYF	TGTGCCCCCAGCCCAGCGGGAGGTCGGGAGACCCAGTACTTC
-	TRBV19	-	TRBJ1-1	CASSFLGTANTEAFF	TGTGCCAGTAGTTTCCTCGGGACGGCGAACACTGAAGCTTTCTTT
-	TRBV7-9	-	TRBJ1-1	CASSLGAWGRPGNTEAFF	TGTGCCAGCAGCTTAGGGGCGTGGGGGCGCCCGGGAAACACTGAAGCTTTCTTT
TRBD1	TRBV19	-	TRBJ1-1	CASSWDRGSIAEAFF	TGTGCCAGTAGCTGGGACAGGGGGAGTATAGCTGAAGCTTTCTTT
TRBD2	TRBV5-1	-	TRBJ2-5	CASSLRAGGPETQYF	TGCGCCAGCAGCTTGCGAGCGGGAGGGCCAGAGACCCAGTACTTC
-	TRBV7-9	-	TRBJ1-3	CASSLVSPGAGNTIYF	TGTGCCAGCAGCTTAGTGTCCCCAGGGGCTGGAAACACCATATATTTT
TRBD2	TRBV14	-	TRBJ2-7	CASSRLAKDEQYF	TGTGCCAGCAGCCGACTAGCTAAGGACGAGCAGTACTTC
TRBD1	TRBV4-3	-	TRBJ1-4	CASSQWTGVGNEKLFF	TGCGCCAGCAGCCAGTGGACAGGGGTCGGTAATGAAAAACTGTTTTTT
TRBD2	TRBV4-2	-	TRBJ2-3	CASSQGVAGDRSTDTQYF	TGTGCCAGCAGCCAAGGGGTAGCGGGAGATCGAAGCACAGATACGCAGTATTTT
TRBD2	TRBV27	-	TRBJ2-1	CASSLGGGLAGGSYNEQFF	TGTGCCAGCAGTTTAGGGGGGGGACTAGCGGGAGGTTCCTACAATGAGCAGTTCTTC
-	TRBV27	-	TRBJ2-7	CARTQFSSYEQYF	TGTGCCAGGACACAGTTTTCCTCCTACGAGCAGTACTTC
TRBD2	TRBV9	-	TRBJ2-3	CASSPSLAAHTDTQYF	TGTGCCAGCAGCCCCAGCCTAGCGGCCCACACAGATACGCAGTATTTT
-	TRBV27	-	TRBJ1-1	CASTTGTKTEAFF	TGTGCCAGCACCACCGGGACAAAAACTGAAGCTTTCTTT
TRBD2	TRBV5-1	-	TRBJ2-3	CASSSGPSGSNLDTQYF	TGCGCCAGCAGTTCGGGTCCTAGCGGGAGTAATTTGGATACGCAGTATTTT
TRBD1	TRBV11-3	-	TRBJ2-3	CASSARQGSDTQYF	TGTGCCAGCAGCGCTAGACAGGGGTCAGATACGCAGTATTTT
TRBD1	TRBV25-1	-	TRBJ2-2	CASSPQGAPGELFF	TGTGCCAGCAGTCCCCAGGGGGCTCCCGGGGAGCTGTTTTTT
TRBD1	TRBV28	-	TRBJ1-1	CASRLQTGGRNTEAFF	TGTGCCAGCAGGTTGCAGACAGGGGGCCGGAACACTGAAGCTTTCTTT